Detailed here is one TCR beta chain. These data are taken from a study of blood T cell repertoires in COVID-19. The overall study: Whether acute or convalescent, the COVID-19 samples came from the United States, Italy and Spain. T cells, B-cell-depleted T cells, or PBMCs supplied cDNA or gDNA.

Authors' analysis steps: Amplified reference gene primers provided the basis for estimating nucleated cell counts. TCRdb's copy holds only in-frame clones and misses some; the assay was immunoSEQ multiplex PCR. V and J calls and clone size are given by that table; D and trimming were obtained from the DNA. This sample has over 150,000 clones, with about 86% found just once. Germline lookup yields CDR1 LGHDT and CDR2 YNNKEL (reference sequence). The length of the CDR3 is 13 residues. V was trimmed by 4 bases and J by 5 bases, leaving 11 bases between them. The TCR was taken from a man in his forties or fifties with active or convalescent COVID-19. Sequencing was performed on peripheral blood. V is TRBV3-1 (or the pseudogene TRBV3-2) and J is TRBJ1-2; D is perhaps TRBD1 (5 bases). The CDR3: CASSPTGGYGYTF. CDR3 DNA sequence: TGTGCCAGCAGCCCTACTGGGGGGTATGGCTACACCTTC.